The next 16 T cell receptor beta chains were all read from a single sample in a study of shared clonotypes between healthy human individuals. Profiling relied on immunoSEQ multiplex PCR, and the TCRdb table lists in-frame clones only, not all of them. The table records roughly 2.1 million clones, roughly 91% of them present only once. CD45RO-negative, CCR7-selected cells formed the naive CD8 fraction, which excluded terminally differentiated effector memory CD45RA+ cells. Sequenced input: naive CD8+ T cells from PBMCs. The receptors originated from a man between 18 and 29 years old in good health. Some clones in this sample may be carry-over from other donors' samples.

This clone was detected once. This chain connects TRBV7-3 to TRBJ2-1, with 12 nucleotides matching TRBD1. Germline values: CDR1 SGHTA, CDR2 FQGTGA. The trim removed 5 bases at V and 9 bases at J, leaving 17 bases unmatched. The CDR3 runs to 18 residues. CDR3 bases: TGTGCCAGCAGCCGAGGGACAGGGGGCTCGGGCGGGAGATCTGAGCAGTTCTTC. Its translation is CASSRGTGGSGGRSEQFF.

The V call is TRBV14, the J call TRBJ2-3; TRBD2 might be the D (6 bases). The CDR3 contains 14 residues. V was pared by 8 bases and J by 0 bases, with 12 bases between. The germline gives CDR1 SGHDN, CDR2 FVKESK. For the CDR3, the DNA is TGTGCCAGCTGCTTAGCGGCTAGCACAGATACGCAGTATTTT. Protein sequence: CASCLAASTDTQYF.

The chain joins TRBV7-8 to TRBJ2-2, with D tentatively TRBD1 or TRBD2 (5 bases each). Germline CDR1 and CDR2: SGHVS and FQNEAQ. This CDR3 is built from 16 residues. The V end lost 5 bases, the J end lost 1 base, and 14 bases lay between the germline ends. The CDR3 loop is CASSPGPHLNTGELFF. CDR3 DNA: TGTGCCAGCAGCCCGGGGCCCCACCTGAACACCGGGGAGCTGTTTTTT.

The rearrangement links TRBV15 to TRBJ1-1; 7 nucleotides align to TRBD1. Trimming took 5 bases from V and 0 from J; bases not matched to a gene: 6. The CDR3 totals 15 residues. Germline assignment: CDR1 LNHNV and CDR2 YYDKDF (reference sequence). In DNA form, the CDR3 reads TGTGCCACCAGCGACCGGGACAGCATGAACACTGAAGCTTTCTTT. Its translation is CATSDRDSMNTEAFF.

The chain carries TRBV25-1 and TRBJ1-1, with D possibly TRBD1 on 5 matching bases. Germline V lookup: CDR1 MGHDK, CDR2 SYGVNS. This CDR3 region has 13 residues. V was cut by 8 bases and J by 10 bases, with 20 bases left in between. CDR3 residues: CASSGYTLLPAFF. The CDR3 DNA follows: TGTGCCAGCTCAGGGTACACCCTCCTCCCAGCTTTCTTT.

This clone occurred once. Additional DNA sequences in this sample encode the identical CDR3. The gene calls are TRBV5-1 and TRBJ2-7; D gene unclear. The CDR3 totals 12 residues. Germline CDR1 is SGHRS and CDR2 is YFSETQ. V dropped 3 bases and J dropped 0 bases, with 4 bases sitting between them. This CDR3 reads CASSSPSYEQYF. CDR3 DNA: TGCGCCAGCAGCTCCCCCTCCTACGAGCAGTACTTC.

This clone was seen once. The chain combines TRBV4-1 with TRBJ1-4; TRBD1 might be the D (6 bases). The ends were cut back, 4 bases at V and 3 bases at J, with 15 bases in the middle. There are 16 residues in the CDR3. The germline CDR1 and CDR2 sequences are MGHRA and YSYEKL. The CDR3 bases are TGCGCCAGCAGCCCAGGGGAAGGGATAGCTAATGAAAAACTGTTTTTT. Amino acids: CASSPGEGIANEKLFF.

V and J are TRBV5-1 and TRBJ1-2; D is unclear. This CDR3 has 15 amino acids. Germline V gene sequence: CDR1 SGHRS, CDR2 YFSETQ. Trimming left V 1 base short and J 6 bases short, with 16 bases between. This CDR3 is CASSLTGSLLDGYTF. The CDR3 bases are TGCGCCAGCAGCTTGACCGGGAGCCTCCTTGATGGCTACACCTTC. The full variable domain, in which reference TRBV5-1 and TRBJ1-2 provide the parts outside the CDR3, is KAGVTQTPRYLIKTRGQQVTLSCSPISGHRSVSWYQQTPGQGLQFLFEYFSETQRNKGNFPGRFSGRQFSNSRSEMNVSTLELGDSALYLCASSLTGSLLDGYTFGSGTRLTVV.

The V call is TRBV19, the J call TRBJ2-1; 7 positions match TRBD1. This CDR3 region has 12 residues. Trimming at V came to 5 bases and at J to 9 bases, leaving 4 bases not matched to a gene. Germline V CDR1 and CDR2: LNHDA, SQIVND (reference sequence). The CDR3 sequence: CASSPTGVEQFF. The CDR3 DNA reads as TGTGCCAGTAGTCCTACAGGGGTTGAGCAGTTCTTC.

Notes on this clone: Other DNA sequences from this sample encode an identical CDR3 as well. In DNA form, the CDR3 reads TGTGCCAGCAGTCCCTCGAACACTGAAGCTTTCTTT. Encoded protein: CASSPSNTEAFF. The chain has TRBV28 and TRBJ1-1, with D unclear. Trimming cost V 5 bases and J 1 base, with 5 bases left between them. Germline CDR1 and CDR2: MDHEN and SYDVKM. The CDR3 totals 12 residues.

The rearrangement links TRBV14 to TRBJ2-7; the D is unclear. V was shortened by 0 bases and J by 3 bases, with 12 bases between the two germline ends. Germline lookup yields CDR1 SGHDN and CDR2 FVKESK. CDR3 length: 15 residues. The CDR3 region is CASSQDSVRHYEQYF. CDR3 DNA sequence: TGTGCCAGCAGCCAAGATTCTGTCAGGCACTACGAGCAGTACTTC.

On this clone: This sample includes further DNA sequences coding for the same CDR3. The chain recombines TRBV27 with TRBJ2-7, with D unclear. Trimming shortened V by 6 bases and J by 3 bases, and 12 bases separated the two germline ends. This CDR3 has 13 residues. The germline V gene encodes CDR1 MNHEY and CDR2 SMNVEV (reference sequence). The CDR3 nucleotides are TGTGCCAGCAGCCTAGGACGGTTCTACGAGCAGTACTTC. It encodes CASSLGRFYEQYF.

The chain is built from TRBV2 and TRBJ2-4; no firm D call. This CDR3 contains 10 residues. V lost 6 bases and J 6 bases, leaving 3 bases between the germline ends. Per germline, CDR1 SNHLY and CDR2 FYNNEI. The CDR3 reads CASRTNIQYF. In DNA, the CDR3 is TGTGCCAGCAGGACAAACATTCAGTACTTC.

The chain links TRBV10-1 to TRBJ2-5; 10 nucleotides agree with TRBD1. Germline CDR1 WNHNN, CDR2 SYGVQD (reference sequence). The V and J ends lost 4 bases and 7 bases, in that order; junction bases with no gene match: 12. The CDR3 consists of 16 residues. CDR3 sequence: CASSGPTGGRRGTQYF. The CDR3 DNA reads TGCGCCAGCAGTGGGCCGACAGGGGGCAGACGGGGGACCCAGTACTTC.

The chain joins TRBV4-3 to TRBJ1-2; 10 nucleotides agree with TRBD1. Germline lookup yields CDR1 LGHNA and CDR2 YSLEER. The V gene end was trimmed by 5 bases and the J gene end by 3 bases; junction bases not matched to a gene: 15. The CDR3 has 18 residues. The CDR3 DNA reads TGCGCCAGCAGCGGCGGAATCCTCCGGACAGGGGGGGACTATGGCTACACCTTC. Translation gives CASSGGILRTGGDYGYTF.

This clone appeared a single time. The chain uses TRBV10-3 and TRBJ2-3; 8 nucleotides agree with TRBD2. The CDR3 extends over 14 amino acids. Trimming cost V 8 bases and J 2 bases; bases outside gene matches: 6. CDR1 is ENHRY and CDR2 is SYGVKD in the germline V gene. In DNA, the CDR3 is TGTGCCATCTGGGGCGGGGGGCACACAGATACGCAGTATTTT. Translation gives CAIWGGGHTDTQYF.